Below are 10 T cell receptor beta chains sequenced from a single sample in a study of immune cell composition in non-small cell lung cancer. Assay: immunoSEQ multiplex PCR; the TCRdb copy retains only in-frame clones and omits some. The profile shows about 15,000 clones, about 69% of them singletons. Sequences were obtained from lung tumor tissue. These TCRs come from a human donor with non-small cell lung cancer.

The genes are TRBV18 and TRBJ2-5, with TRBD1 matching 10 bases. The J call is doubtful: the DNA matches TRBJ2-7 better. The CDR3 runs to 15 residues. CDR1 and CDR2 (germline): KGHSH, LQKENI. The CDR3 region has the DNA TGTGCCAGCTCACCACCTGGGACAGGGGTCTACGAGCAGTACTTC. This gives the protein CASSPPGTGVYEQYF.

The V call is TRBV27, the J call TRBJ2-2; 9 bases align to TRBD1. The V gene's germline CDR1 is MNHEY and CDR2 SMNVEV (reference sequence). This CDR3 region has 14 residues. After removal of 5 bases from V and 4 bases from J, the junction contained 2 bases not matched to a gene. The CDR3 spells CASSLGQGTGELFF. Here the CDR3 DNA reads TGTGCCAGCAGTCTGGGACAGGGCACCGGGGAGCTGTTTTTT.

The V and J genes are TRBV10-3 and TRBJ2-2; D may be TRBD1 (6 bases). This CDR3 has 16 residues. Germline CDR1 is ENHRY and CDR2 is SYGVKD. V dropped 6 bases and J dropped 4 bases, with 18 bases sitting between them. The DNA for the CDR3 is TGTGCCATCAGCGGGTCGAGGGGCAGGGGCACCGGGGAGCTGTTTTTT. Protein product: CAISGSRGRGTGELFF.

The rearrangement uses TRBV29-1 and TRBJ2-2; D may be TRBD1 (6 bases). Trimming left V 7 bases short and J 2 bases short, with 11 bases between. The CDR3 extends over 13 amino acids. CDR1 and CDR2 from the germline V gene are SQVTM and ANQGSEA. The CDR3 loop reads CSAAGTNTGELFF. The CDR3 DNA is TGCAGCGCAGCCGGGACAAACACCGGGGAGCTGTTTTTT.

The chain carries TRBV7-9 and TRBJ2-3; 7 bases map to TRBD1. The CDR3 contains 15 residues. Trimming took 5 bases from V and 2 from J; bases not matched to a gene: 7. CDR1 is SEHNR, CDR2 FQNEAQ, per germline (reference sequence). The CDR3 bases are TGTGCCAGCAGCCGAGGACAGGCGATCACAGATACGCAGTATTTT. Its protein product is CASSRGQAITDTQYF.

V and J are TRBV29-1 and TRBJ1-2; possibly TRBD1 for D (5 bases). The V gene's germline CDR1 is SQVTM and CDR2 ANQGSEA. The ends were cut back, 4 bases at V and 6 bases at J, with 9 bases in the middle. CDR3 length: 11 amino acids. The CDR3 nucleotides are TGCAGCGTTGGGGCAGGGCATGGCTACACCTTC. This gives the protein CSVGAGHGYTF.

The V gene is TRBV10-3, the J gene TRBJ2-5; 11 nucleotides agree with TRBD1. Trimming at V came to 6 bases and at J to 4 bases, leaving 4 bases not matched to a gene. Germline V gives CDR1 ENHRY, CDR2 SYGVKD. The CDR3 loop spans 14 amino acids. CDR3 coding DNA: TGTGCCATCAGCCCTGGACAGGGGGCAGAGACCCAGTACTTC. Its protein is CAISPGQGAETQYF.

In this sample, this clone turned up a few times. The chain employs TRBV7-2 and TRBJ2-2; maybe TRBD2 (5 bases). The V and J ends lost 0 bases and 7 bases respectively, with 12 bases between them. The CDR3 totals 15 residues. Germline V gene lookup returns CDR1 SGHTA and CDR2 FQGNSA. CDR3 nucleotides: TGTGCCAGCAGCTTAGCCGGGGATACGTACGGGGAGCTGTTTTTT. Translated, it gives CASSLAGDTYGELFF.

The chain has TRBV7-3 and TRBJ2-2; weak D call: TRBD1 (6 bases). The CDR3 runs to 14 residues. V was trimmed by 5 bases and J by 0 bases, leaving 7 bases between them. Germline V gives CDR1 SGHTA, CDR2 FQGTGA. In nucleotides, the CDR3 is TGTGCCAGCAGCCGACAGGCGAACACCGGGGAGCTGTTTTTT. It is translated as CASSRQANTGELFF.

The chain uses TRBV5-1 and TRBJ2-5; D gene unclear. CDR3 length equals 13 residues. CDR1 and CDR2 from the germline V gene are SGHRS and YFSETQ. V shed 4 bases and J shed 1 base, with 8 bases lying between them. Here the CDR3 DNA reads TGCGCCAGCAGCCCCCCTTTCCAAGAGACCCAGTACTTC. This encodes CASSPPFQETQYF.